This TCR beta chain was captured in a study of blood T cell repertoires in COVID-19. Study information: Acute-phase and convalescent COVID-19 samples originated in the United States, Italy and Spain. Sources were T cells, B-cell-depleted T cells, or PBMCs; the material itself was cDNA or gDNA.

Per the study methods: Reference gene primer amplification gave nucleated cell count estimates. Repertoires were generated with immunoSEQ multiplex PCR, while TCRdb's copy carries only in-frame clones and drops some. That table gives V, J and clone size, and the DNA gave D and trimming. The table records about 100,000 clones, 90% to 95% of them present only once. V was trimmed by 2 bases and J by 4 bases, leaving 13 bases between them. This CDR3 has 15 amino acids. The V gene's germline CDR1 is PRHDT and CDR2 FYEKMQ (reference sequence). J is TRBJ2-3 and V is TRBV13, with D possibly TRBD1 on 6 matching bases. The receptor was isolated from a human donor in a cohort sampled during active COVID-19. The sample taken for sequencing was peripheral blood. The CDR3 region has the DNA TGTGCCAGCAGCTTATGGGGCGAGGGGGCAGATACGCAGTATTTT. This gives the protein CASSLWGEGADTQYF.